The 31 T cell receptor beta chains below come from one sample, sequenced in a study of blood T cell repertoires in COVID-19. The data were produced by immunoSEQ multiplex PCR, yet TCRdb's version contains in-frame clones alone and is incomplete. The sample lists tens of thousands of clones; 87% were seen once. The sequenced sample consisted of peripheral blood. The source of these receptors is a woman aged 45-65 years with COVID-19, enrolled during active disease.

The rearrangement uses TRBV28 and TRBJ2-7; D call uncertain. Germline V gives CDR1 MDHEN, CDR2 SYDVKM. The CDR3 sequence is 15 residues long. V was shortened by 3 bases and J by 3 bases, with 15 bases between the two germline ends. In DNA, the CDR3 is TGTGCCAGCAGTTTCGAGACACAAACCGGCTACGAGCAGTACTTC. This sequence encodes CASSFETQTGYEQYF.

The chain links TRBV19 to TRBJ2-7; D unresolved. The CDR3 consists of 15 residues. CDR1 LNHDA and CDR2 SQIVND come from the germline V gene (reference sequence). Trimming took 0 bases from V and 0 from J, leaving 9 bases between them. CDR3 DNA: TGTGCCAGTAGTATAGATCGGTGGAGCTCCTACGAGCAGTACTTC. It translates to CASSIDRWSSYEQYF.

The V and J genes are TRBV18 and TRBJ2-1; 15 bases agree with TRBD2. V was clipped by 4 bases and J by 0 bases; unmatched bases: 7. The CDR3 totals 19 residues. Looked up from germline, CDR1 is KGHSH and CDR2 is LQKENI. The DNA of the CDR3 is TGTGCCAGCTCACTTAAGGGACTAGCGGGAGGAACCTCCTACAATGAGCAGTTCTTC. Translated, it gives CASSLKGLAGGTSYNEQFF. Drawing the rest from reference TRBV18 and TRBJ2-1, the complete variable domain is NAGVMQNPRHLVRRRGQEARLRCSPMKGHSHVYWYRQLPEEGLKFMVYLQKENIIDESGMPKERFSAEFPKEGPSILRIQQVVRGDSAAYFCASSLKGLAGGTSYNEQFFGPGTRLTVL.

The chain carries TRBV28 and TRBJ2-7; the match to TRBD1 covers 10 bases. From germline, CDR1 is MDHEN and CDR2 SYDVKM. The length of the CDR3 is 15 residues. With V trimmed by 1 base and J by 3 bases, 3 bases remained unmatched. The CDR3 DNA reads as TGTGCCAGCAGTTTATTGGGACAGGGGAGCTACGAGCAGTACTTC. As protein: CASSLLGQGSYEQYF.

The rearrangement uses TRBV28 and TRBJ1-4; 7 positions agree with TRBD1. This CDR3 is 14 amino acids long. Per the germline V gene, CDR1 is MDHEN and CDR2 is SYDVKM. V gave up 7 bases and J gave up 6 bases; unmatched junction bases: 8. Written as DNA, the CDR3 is TGTGCCAGCACCTCAGGGGGGACAGATGAAAAACTGTTTTTT. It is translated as CASTSGGTDEKLFF.

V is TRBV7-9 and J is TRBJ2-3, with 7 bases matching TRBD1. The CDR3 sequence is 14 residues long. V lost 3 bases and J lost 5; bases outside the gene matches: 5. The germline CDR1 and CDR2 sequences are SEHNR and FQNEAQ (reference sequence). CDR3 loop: CASSFATGEDTQYF. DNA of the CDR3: TGTGCCAGCAGCTTTGCAACAGGGGAAGATACGCAGTATTTT. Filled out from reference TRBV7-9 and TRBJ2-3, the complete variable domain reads DTGVSQNPRHKITKRGQNVTFRCDPISEHNRLYWYRQTLGQGPEFLTYFQNEAQLEKSRLLSDRFSAERPKGSFSTLEIQRTEQGDSAMYLCASSFATGEDTQYFGPGTRLTVL.

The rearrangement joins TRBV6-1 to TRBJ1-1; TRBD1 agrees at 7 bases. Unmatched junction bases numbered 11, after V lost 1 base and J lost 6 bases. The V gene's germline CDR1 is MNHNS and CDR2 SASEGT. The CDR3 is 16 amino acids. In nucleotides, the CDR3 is TGTGCCAGCAGTGAAGGCCGAGGGGGCGGGAGGGCTGAAGCTTTCTTT. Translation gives CASSEGRGGGRAEAFF.

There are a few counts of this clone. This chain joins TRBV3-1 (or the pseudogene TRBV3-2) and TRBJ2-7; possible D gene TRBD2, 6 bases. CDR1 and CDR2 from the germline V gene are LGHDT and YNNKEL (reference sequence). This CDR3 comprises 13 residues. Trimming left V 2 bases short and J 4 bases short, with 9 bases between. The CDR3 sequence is CASSQQLAYEQYF. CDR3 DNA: TGTGCCAGCAGCCAACAACTAGCATACGAGCAGTACTTC.

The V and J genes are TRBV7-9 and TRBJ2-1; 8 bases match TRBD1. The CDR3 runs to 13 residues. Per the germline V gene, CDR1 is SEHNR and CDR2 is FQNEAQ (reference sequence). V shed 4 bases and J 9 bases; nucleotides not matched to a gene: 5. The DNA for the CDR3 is TGTGCCAGCAGCTGGACAGGGCAGGGTGAGCAGTTCTTC. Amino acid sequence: CASSWTGQGEQFF.

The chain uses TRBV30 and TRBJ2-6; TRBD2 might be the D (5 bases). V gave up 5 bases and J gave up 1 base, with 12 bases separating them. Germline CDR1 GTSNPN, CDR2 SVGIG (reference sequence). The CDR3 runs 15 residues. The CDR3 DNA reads TGTGCCTGGGGGCTTGGAGGATCTGGGGCCAACGTCCTGACTTTC. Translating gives CAWGLGGSGANVLTF.

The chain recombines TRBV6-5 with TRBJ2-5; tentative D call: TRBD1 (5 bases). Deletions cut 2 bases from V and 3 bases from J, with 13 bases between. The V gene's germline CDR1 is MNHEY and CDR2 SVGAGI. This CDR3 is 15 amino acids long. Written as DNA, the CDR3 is TGTGCCAGCAGTTACGTAAGGGGCCGGGAAGAGACCCAGTACTTC. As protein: CASSYVRGREETQYF.

CDR3 loop: CASSPGLAGIYEQYF. The CDR3 DNA sequence: TGTGCCAGCTCCCCCGGACTAGCGGGAATCTACGAGCAGTACTTC. The V gene is TRBV18, the J gene TRBJ2-7, with 12 bases that match TRBD2. Germline V lookup: CDR1 KGHSH, CDR2 LQKENI. The CDR3 has 15 residues. Trimming at V came to 6 bases and at J to 3 bases, leaving 6 bases not matched to a gene.

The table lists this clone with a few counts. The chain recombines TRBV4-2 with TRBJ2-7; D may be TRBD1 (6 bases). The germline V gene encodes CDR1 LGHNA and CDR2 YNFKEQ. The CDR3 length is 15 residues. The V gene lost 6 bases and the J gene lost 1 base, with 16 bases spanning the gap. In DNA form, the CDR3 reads TGTGCCAGCAGTCAGGGGCCGAGTACGTCCTACGAGCAGTACTTC. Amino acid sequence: CASSQGPSTSYEQYF.

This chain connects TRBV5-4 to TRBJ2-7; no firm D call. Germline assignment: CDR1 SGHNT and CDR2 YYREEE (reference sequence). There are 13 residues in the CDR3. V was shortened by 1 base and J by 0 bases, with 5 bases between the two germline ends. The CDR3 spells CASSLSLSYEQYF. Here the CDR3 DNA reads TGTGCCAGCAGCTTGTCACTCTCCTACGAGCAGTACTTC.

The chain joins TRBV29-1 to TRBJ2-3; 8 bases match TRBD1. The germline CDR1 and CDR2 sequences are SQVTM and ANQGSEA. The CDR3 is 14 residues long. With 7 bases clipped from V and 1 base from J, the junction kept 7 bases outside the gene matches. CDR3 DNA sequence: TGCAGCGCGGGGACAGGTGTAGGCACAGATACGCAGTATTTT. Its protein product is CSAGTGVGTDTQYF.

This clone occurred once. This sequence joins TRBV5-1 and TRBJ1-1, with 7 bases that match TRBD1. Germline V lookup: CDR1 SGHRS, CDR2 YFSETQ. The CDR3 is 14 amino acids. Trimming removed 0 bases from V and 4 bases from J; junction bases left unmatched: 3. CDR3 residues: CASSLGQGSTEAFF. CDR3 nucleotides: TGCGCCAGCAGCTTGGGACAGGGAAGCACTGAAGCTTTCTTT.

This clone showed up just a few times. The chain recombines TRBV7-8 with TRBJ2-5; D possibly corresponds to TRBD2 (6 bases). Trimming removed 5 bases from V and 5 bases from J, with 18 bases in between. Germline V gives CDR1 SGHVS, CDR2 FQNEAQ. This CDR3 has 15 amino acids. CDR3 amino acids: CASSPRDFRGETQYF. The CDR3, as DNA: TGTGCCAGCAGCCCGCGGGACTTTAGGGGCGAGACCCAGTACTTC.

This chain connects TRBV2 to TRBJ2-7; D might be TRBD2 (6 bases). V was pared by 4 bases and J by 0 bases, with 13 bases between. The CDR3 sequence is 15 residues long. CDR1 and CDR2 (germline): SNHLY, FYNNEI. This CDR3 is CASSGLVSSSYEQYF. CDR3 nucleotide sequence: TGTGCCAGCAGTGGACTAGTCTCCAGCTCCTACGAGCAGTACTTC.

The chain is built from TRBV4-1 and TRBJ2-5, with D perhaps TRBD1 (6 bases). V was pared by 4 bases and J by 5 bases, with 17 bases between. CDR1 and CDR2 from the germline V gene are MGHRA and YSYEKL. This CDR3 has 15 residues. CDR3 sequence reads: CASSLRTRGFETQYF. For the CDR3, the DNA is TGCGCCAGCAGCCTTCGGACCAGGGGATTTGAGACCCAGTACTTC.

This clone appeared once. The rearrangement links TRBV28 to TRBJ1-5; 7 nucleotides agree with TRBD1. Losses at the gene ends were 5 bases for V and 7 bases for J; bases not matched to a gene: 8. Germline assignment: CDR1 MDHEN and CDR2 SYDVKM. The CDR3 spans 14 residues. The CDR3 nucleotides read TGTGCCAGCAGTAACTACCCCAGGGGGCAGCCCCAGCATTTT. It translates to CASSNYPRGQPQHF.

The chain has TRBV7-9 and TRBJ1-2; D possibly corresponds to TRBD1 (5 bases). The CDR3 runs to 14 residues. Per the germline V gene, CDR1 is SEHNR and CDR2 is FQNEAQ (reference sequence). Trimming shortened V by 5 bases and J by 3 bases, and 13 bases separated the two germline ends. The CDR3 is CASSLTDSYYGYTF. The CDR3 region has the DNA TGTGCCAGCAGCCTTACAGACAGCTACTATGGCTACACCTTC.

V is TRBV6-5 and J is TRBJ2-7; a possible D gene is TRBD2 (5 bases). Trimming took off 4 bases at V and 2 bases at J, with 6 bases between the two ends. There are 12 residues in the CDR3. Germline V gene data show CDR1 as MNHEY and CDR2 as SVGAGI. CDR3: CASSWGAYEQYF. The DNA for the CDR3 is TGTGCCAGCAGTTGGGGAGCCTACGAGCAGTACTTC.

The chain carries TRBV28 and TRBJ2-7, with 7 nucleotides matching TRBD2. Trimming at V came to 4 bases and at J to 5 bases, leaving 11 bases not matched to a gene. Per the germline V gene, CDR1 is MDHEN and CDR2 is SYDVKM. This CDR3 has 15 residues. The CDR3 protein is CASSSWKTSFDEQYF. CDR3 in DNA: TGTGCCAGCAGTTCTTGGAAGACTAGCTTCGACGAGCAGTACTTC.

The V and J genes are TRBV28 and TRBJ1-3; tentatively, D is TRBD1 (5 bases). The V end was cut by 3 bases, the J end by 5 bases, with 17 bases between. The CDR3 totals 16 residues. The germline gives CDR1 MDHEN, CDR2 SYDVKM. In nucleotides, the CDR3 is TGTGCCAGCAGTTTGATCTTCCCGGGGGAGAGAAACACCATATATTTT. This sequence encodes CASSLIFPGERNTIYF. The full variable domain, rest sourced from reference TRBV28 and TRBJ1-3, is DVKVTQSSRYLVKRTGEKVFLECVQDMDHENMFWYRQDPGLGLRLIYFSYDVKMKEKGDIPEGYSVSREKKERFSLILESASTNQTSMYLCASSLIFPGERNTIYFGEGSWLTVV.

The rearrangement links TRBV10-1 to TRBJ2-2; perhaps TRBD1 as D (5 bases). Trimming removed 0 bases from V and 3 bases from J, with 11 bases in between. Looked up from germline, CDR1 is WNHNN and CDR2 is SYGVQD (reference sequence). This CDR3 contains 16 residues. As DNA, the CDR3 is TGCGCCAGCAGTGAGTCTTTAGGGGATCACACCGGGGAGCTGTTTTTT. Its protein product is CASSESLGDHTGELFF.

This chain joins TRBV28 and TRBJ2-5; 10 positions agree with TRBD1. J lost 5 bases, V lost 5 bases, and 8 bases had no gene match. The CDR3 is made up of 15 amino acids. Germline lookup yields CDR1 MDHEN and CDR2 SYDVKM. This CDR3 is CASSPQTGGGETQYF. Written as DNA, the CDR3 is TGTGCCAGCAGTCCACAGACAGGGGGCGGGGAGACCCAGTACTTC. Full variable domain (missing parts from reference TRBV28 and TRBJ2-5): DVKVTQSSRYLVKRTGEKVFLECVQDMDHENMFWYRQDPGLGLRLIYFSYDVKMKEKGDIPEGYSVSREKKERFSLILESASTNQTSMYLCASSPQTGGGETQYFGPGTRLLVL.

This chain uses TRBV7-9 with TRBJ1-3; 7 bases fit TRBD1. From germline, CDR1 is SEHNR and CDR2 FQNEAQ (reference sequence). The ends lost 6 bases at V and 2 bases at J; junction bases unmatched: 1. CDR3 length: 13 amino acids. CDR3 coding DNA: TGTGCCAGCAGTGGACAGGCTGGAAACACCATATATTTT. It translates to CASSGQAGNTIYF.

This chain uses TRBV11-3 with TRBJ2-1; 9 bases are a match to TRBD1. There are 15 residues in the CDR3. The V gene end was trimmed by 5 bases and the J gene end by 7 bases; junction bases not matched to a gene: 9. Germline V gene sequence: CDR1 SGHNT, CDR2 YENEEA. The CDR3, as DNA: TGTGCCAGCAGCCGACCCGGGACAGGGTTTAATGAGCAGTTCTTC. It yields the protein CASSRPGTGFNEQFF.

The CDR3 protein is CAWTGGGPTEAFF. The CDR3 DNA sequence: TGTGCCTGGACTGGAGGCGGACCGACTGAAGCTTTCTTT. The rearrangement links TRBV30 to TRBJ1-1; D unresolved. This CDR3 contains 13 residues. Deletions cut 4 bases from V and 5 bases from J, with 14 bases between. Per the germline V gene, CDR1 is GTSNPN and CDR2 is SVGIG (reference sequence).

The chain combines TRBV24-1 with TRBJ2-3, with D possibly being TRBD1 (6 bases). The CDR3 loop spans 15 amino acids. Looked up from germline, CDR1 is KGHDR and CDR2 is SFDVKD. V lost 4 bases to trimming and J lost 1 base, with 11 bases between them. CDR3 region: CATSDFGQRTDTQYF. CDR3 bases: TGTGCCACCAGTGACTTTGGACAGCGCACAGATACGCAGTATTTT.

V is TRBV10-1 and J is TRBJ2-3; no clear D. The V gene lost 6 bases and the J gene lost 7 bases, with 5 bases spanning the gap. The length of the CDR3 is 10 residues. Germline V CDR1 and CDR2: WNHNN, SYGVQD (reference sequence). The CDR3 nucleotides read TGCGCCAGCAGACTTAATACGCAGTATTTT. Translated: CASRLNTQYF.